The sequence of this T cell receptor (beta chain) was determined in a study of cytomegalovirus exposure and HLA in healthy donors. This CDR3 has 18 residues. Germline V CDR1 and CDR2: ENHRY, SYGVKD. Trimming removed 4 bases from V and 4 bases from J; junction bases left unmatched: 16. The PCR made use of 60 Vbeta and 13 Jbeta primers. Clones were sequenced by immunoSEQ multiplex PCR, and TCRdb holds only the in-frame ones, with some missing. This table has roughly 120,000 clones, approximately 80% appearing once. Input material: PBMCs. V and J are TRBV10-3 and TRBJ2-7; 10 nucleotides line up with TRBD1. This receptor was identified in a man aged 18 to 35 in good health and CMV-seronegative. The CDR3, as DNA: TGTGCCATCAGTGGTGGGACAGGGGTGGGCTCCGTGGGTTACGAGCAGTACGTC. The encoded protein is CAISGGTGVGSVGYEQYV.